This TCR beta chain emerged from a study of tissue T cells after allogeneic stem cell transplantation. Steroid-refractory graft-versus-host disease after allogeneic hematopoietic cell transplant qualified adults for prospective research-autopsy enrollment. CDR3 length equals 14 residues. Germline V gene data show CDR1 as KGHSH and CDR2 as LQKENI. V lost 5 bases to trimming and J lost 0 bases; unmatched junction nucleotides: 3. Sequencing used immunoSEQ multiplex PCR; TCRdb keeps in-frame clones, though not all of them. The table shows several thousand clones, with around 78% occurring only once. The receptor's source is an older male patient with steroid-refractory graft-versus-host disease after an allogeneic stem cell transplant. Some T cells may be graft donor cells. The sequencing used esophageal tissue, collected at autopsy. The chain uses TRBV18 and TRBJ1-1; TRBD1 agrees at 7 bases. This CDR3 is CASSETGMNTEAFF. CDR3 DNA: TGTGCCAGCTCAGAGACAGGGATGAACACTGAAGCTTTCTTT.